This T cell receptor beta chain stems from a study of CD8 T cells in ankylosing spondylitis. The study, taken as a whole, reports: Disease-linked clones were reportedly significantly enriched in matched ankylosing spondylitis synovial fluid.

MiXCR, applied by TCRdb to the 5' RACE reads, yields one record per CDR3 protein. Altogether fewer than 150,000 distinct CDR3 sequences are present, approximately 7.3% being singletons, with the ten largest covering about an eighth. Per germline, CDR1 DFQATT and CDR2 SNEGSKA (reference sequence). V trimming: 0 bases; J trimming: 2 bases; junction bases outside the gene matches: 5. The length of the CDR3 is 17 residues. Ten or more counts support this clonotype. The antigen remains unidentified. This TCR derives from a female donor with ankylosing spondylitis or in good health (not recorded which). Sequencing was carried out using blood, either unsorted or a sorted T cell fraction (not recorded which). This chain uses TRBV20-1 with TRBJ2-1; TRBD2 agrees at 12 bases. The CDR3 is CSARDPRLAGAYNEQFF. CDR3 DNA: TGCAGTGCTAGAGATCCTCGACTAGCGGGGGCCTACAATGAGCAGTTCTTC.